Listed here are 21 T cell receptor beta chains from one sample, sequenced in a study of PD-1 blockade in classical Hodgkin lymphoma. TCRdb keeps only in-frame clones here, not all; method: immunoSEQ multiplex PCR. Of about 94,000 clones in the sample, around 93% are singletons; the top ten hold less than 2%. Described time point: cycle 4 day 1 (C4D1), after five to seven weeks of nivolumab. After autologous stem cell transplantation all patients relapsed, and prior brentuximab vedotin exposure differed between cohorts. Sequences were derived from peripheral blood mononuclear cells (PBMCs), sampled before the fourth cycle of nivolumab. The receptor set was obtained from a human donor with classical Hodgkin lymphoma.

V usage is TRBV30 and J usage is TRBJ2-5; TRBD1 matches at 8 bases. Germline lookup yields CDR1 GTSNPN and CDR2 SVGIG (reference sequence). CDR3 length equals 13 residues. The trim removed 3 bases at V and 4 bases at J, leaving 4 bases unmatched. In DNA, the CDR3 is TGTGCCTGGAGGACAGGGGTTTCAGAGACCCAGTACTTC. Its protein is CAWRTGVSETQYF.

This chain links TRBV6-5 with TRBJ1-5; 7 bases match TRBD1. The CDR3 is 15 residues long. Looked up from germline, CDR1 is MNHEY and CDR2 is SVGAGI. V lost 0 bases and J lost 3; bases outside the gene matches: 2. CDR3 DNA sequence: TGTGCCAGCAGTTACTCGGGGACAGTCAATCAGCCCCAGCATTTT. Amino acid sequence: CASSYSGTVNQPQHF.

The J gene is TRBJ2-1, the V gene TRBV11-2; 7 bases align to TRBD2. The CDR3 consists of 16 residues. Trimming cost V 5 bases and J 10 bases; bases outside gene matches: 17. CDR1 is SGHAT and CDR2 is FQNNGV in the germline V gene. The CDR3 region is CASSPPSGTLTREQFF. CDR3 nucleotide sequence: TGTGCCAGCAGCCCACCCAGCGGGACCCTAACTAGGGAGCAGTTCTTC.

This clone was found once. The genes are TRBV6-4 and TRBJ1-3, with 11 bases identical to TRBD1. J lost 0 bases, V lost 6 bases, and 16 bases had no gene match. Germline V gene sequence: CDR1 MRHNA, CDR2 SNTAGT. This CDR3 is 20 amino acids long. The CDR3, as DNA: TGTGCCAGCAGCCCAGTGAAGGGGACAGGGGGGAAATTCTCTGGAAACACCATATATTTT. Its translation: CASSPVKGTGGKFSGNTIYF.

V and J are TRBV5-6 and TRBJ1-4, with 12 bases aligning to TRBD1. The CDR3 spans 15 residues. Per germline, CDR1 SGHDT and CDR2 YYEEEE. V lost 0 bases to trimming and J lost 10 bases; unmatched junction nucleotides: 4. Here the CDR3 reads CASSLAGTGGGKLFF. CDR3 coding DNA: TGTGCCAGCAGCTTGGCAGGGACAGGGGGCGGAAAACTGTTTTTT.

Details on this clone: Sequence at one end of the junction differs from germline and may be a read error. This chain links TRBV7-7 with TRBJ1-3; D gene unclear. The CDR3 sequence is 14 residues long. From germline, CDR1 is SSHAT and CDR2 FNYEAQ (reference sequence). As DNA, the CDR3 is TGTGCTAGCAGCTTAGGGCCCTCTGGAAACACCATATATTTT. Its protein is CASSLGPSGNTIYF.

The gene calls are TRBV28 and TRBJ2-1; no firm D call. The length of the CDR3 is 12 residues. Germline V gives CDR1 MDHEN, CDR2 SYDVKM. V was clipped by 1 base and J by 3 bases, with 1 base between them. The CDR3 sequence is CASSLYYNEQFF. The CDR3 nucleotides are TGTGCCAGCAGTTTATACTACAATGAGCAGTTCTTC.

The chain links TRBV5-1 to TRBJ2-5; 8 nucleotides agree with TRBD1. This CDR3 comprises 15 residues. Per the germline V gene, CDR1 is SGHRS and CDR2 is YFSETQ. J gave up 3 bases and V 2 bases, and 6 bases lay outside the gene matches. The CDR3 nucleotides read TGCGCCAGCAGCTTATGGACAGGGCCGAAAGAGACCCAGTACTTC. Translated, it gives CASSLWTGPKETQYF.

V and J are TRBV5-1 and TRBJ2-5; 10 bases agree with TRBD1. This CDR3 contains 17 residues. Germline trimming cut 3 bases from V and 0 bases from J; bases unmatched to any gene: 8. Germline CDR1 reads SGHRS; CDR2 reads YFSETQ. CDR3 sequence reads: CASSSGTGVRDQETQYF. The CDR3 nucleotides read TGCGCCAGCAGCTCCGGGACAGGGGTGCGGGACCAAGAGACCCAGTACTTC.

The J gene is TRBJ2-7, the V gene TRBV7-2; TRBD1 matches at 9 bases. The J segment lost 0 bases and the V segment lost 5 bases, leaving 8 bases of the junction unmatched. This CDR3 is 16 amino acids long. Germline assignment: CDR1 SGHTA and CDR2 FQGNSA. As DNA, the CDR3 is TGTGCCAGCAGCCGAAGAACAGGGGGCCTCTCCTACGAGCAGTACTTC. Translating gives CASSRRTGGLSYEQYF.

This rearrangement joins TRBV6-5 to TRBJ2-7; D might be TRBD1 (6 bases). Trimming removed 4 bases at V and 1 base at J, with 11 bases between. Germline V lookup: CDR1 MNHEY, CDR2 SVGAGI. The CDR3 has 14 residues. CDR3: CASSSRTASYEQYF. DNA of the CDR3: TGTGCCAGCAGTTCGAGGACAGCGTCCTACGAGCAGTACTTC.

The chain couples TRBV9 to TRBJ1-1; D perhaps matches TRBD1 (5 bases). The CDR3 contains 13 residues. The V gene's germline CDR1 is SGDLS and CDR2 YYNGEE. V was trimmed by 3 bases and J by 7 bases, leaving 13 bases between them. CDR3 sequence (DNA): TGTGCCAGCAGCGCGCCGAGGGACCATGAAGCTTTCTTT. Residues: CASSAPRDHEAFF.

The J gene is TRBJ2-2, the V gene TRBV5-4; D perhaps matches TRBD1 (5 bases). Germline V lookup: CDR1 SGHNT, CDR2 YYREEE (reference sequence). V lost 4 bases, J lost 2 bases, and 12 bases lay in between. The CDR3 is made up of 15 amino acids. The CDR3 nucleotides read TGTGCCAGCAGCCCCGAGACAGCCAACACCGGGGAGCTGTTTTTT. This codes for CASSPETANTGELFF.

The chain combines TRBV6-5 with TRBJ2-5; TRBD2 agrees at 7 bases. CDR1 and CDR2 (germline): MNHEY, SVGAGI. Germline trimming cut 5 bases from V and 2 bases from J; bases unmatched to any gene: 5. CDR3 length: 14 residues. In DNA, the CDR3 is TGTGCCAGCAGTAAAGGACTAGGTCAAGAGACCCAGTACTTC. Amino acid sequence: CASSKGLGQETQYF.

This chain links TRBV18 with TRBJ2-3; D is perhaps TRBD2 (6 bases). CDR1 KGHSH and CDR2 LQKENI come from the germline V gene. Trimming took 2 bases from V and 2 from J, leaving 11 bases between them. CDR3 size: 15 residues. The CDR3 nucleotides are TGTGCCAGCTCACCATGGGGGGAACCCACAGATACGCAGTATTTT. Translation gives CASSPWGEPTDTQYF.

The rearrangement links TRBV6-1 to TRBJ2-1, with D unresolved. CDR1 and CDR2 from the germline V gene are MNHNS and SASEGT. V was cut by 6 bases and J by 8 bases, with 14 bases left in between. The CDR3 sequence is 13 residues long. The CDR3 protein is CASRLGPGDEQFF. As DNA, the CDR3 is TGTGCCAGCAGATTAGGGCCCGGCGATGAGCAGTTCTTC.

As concerns this clone: At one boundary the junction diverges from the germline segment, which might be a read error. The chain's CDR3 is CASSRETGTLDPFF. The CDR3 DNA follows: TGCGCCAGCAGCCGGGAAACAGGCACCCTCGACCCTTTTTTT. This chain links TRBV5-1 with TRBJ1-1; TRBD1 is a possible D gene (5 bases). Per germline, CDR1 SGHRS and CDR2 YFSETQ. There are 14 residues in the CDR3.

V usage is TRBV30 and J usage is TRBJ2-1, with D possibly matching TRBD2 (6 bases). There are 16 residues in the CDR3. V dropped 4 bases and J dropped 0 bases, with 16 bases sitting between them. CDR1 is GTSNPN and CDR2 is SVGIG in the germline V gene (reference sequence). DNA of the CDR3: TGTGCCTGGACCGGACGGGACTCAAGCTCCTACAATGAGCAGTTCTTC. Translation: CAWTGRDSSSYNEQFF.

This clone was observed once. At one boundary the junction diverges from the germline segment, which might be a read error. The rearrangement links TRBV27 to TRBJ1-3, with D maybe TRBD1 (5 bases). Germline V lookup: CDR1 MNHEY, CDR2 SMNVEV (reference sequence). The CDR3 has 16 amino acids. The CDR3 loop is CASSRTGGRSENTIYF. CDR3 nucleotides: TGTGCCAGCAGTAGGACTGGGGGGAGGTCTGAAAACACCATATATTTT.

The rearrangement links TRBV18 to TRBJ2-7, with D perhaps TRBD1 (5 bases). V lost 2 bases to trimming and J lost 6 bases, with 5 bases between them. Germline V lookup: CDR1 KGHSH, CDR2 LQKENI. CDR3 size: 11 residues. CDR3 nucleotide sequence: TGTGCCAGCTCACCAGGGGCCGAGCAGTACTTC. Its translation: CASSPGAEQYF.

This clone was recorded only once. J is TRBJ2-1 and V is TRBV5-1; D call uncertain. This CDR3 contains 15 residues. V was clipped by 0 bases and J by 0 bases, with 7 bases between them. In germline, CDR1 is SGHRS, CDR2 YFSETQ. CDR3 amino acids: CASSLVGSSYNEQFF. CDR3 sequence (DNA): TGCGCCAGCAGCTTGGTTGGAAGCTCCTACAATGAGCAGTTCTTC.